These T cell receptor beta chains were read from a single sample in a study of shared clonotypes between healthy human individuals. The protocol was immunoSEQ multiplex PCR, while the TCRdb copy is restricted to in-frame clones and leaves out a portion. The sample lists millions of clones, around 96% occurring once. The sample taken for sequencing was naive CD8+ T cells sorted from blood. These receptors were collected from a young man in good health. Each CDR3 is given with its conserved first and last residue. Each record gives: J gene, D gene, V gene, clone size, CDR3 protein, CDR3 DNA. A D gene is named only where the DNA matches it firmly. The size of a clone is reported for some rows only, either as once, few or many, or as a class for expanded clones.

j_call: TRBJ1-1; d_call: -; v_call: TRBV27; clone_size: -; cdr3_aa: CASSFPGRVEAFF; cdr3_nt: TGTGCCAGCAGTTTCCCGGGCAGAGTCGAAGCTTTCTTT
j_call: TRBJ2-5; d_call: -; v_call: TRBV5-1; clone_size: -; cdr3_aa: CASSTLRDPQETQYF; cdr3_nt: TGCGCCAGCAGCACCCTCCGGGACCCCCAAGAGACCCAGTACTTC
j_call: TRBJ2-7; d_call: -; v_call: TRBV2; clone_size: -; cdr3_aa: CASSEALEGISYEQYF; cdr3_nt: TGTGCCAGCAGTGAAGCGCTAGAGGGTATATCCTACGAGCAGTACTTC
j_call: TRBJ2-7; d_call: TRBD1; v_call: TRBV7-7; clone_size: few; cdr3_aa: CASSPGTGSSYEQYF; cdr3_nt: TGTGCTAGCAGCCCAGGGACAGGGAGCTCCTACGAGCAGTACTTC
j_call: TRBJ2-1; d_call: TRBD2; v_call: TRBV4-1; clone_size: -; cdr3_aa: CASSRLAGGTSYNEQFF; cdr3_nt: TGCGCCAGCAGCCGACTAGCGGGGGGGACGTCCTACAATGAGCAGTTCTTC
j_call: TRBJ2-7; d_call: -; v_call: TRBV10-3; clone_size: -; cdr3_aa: CAISEPQPGHPTHEQYF; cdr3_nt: TGTGCCATCAGTGAGCCACAACCGGGACACCCGACCCACGAGCAGTACTTC
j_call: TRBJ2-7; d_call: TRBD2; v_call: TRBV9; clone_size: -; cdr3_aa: CASSVGASGGYEQYF; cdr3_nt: TGTGCCAGCAGCGTAGGAGCTAGCGGGGGCTACGAGCAGTACTTC
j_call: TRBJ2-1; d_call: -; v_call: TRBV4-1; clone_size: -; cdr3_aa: CASSQGASSYNEQFF; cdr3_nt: TGCGCCAGCAGCCAAGGGGCGAGCTCCTACAATGAGCAGTTCTTC
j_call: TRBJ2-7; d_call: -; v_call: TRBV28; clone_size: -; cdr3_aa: CATLNSYEQYF; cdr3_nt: TGTGCCACCTTGAACTCCTACGAGCAGTACTTC
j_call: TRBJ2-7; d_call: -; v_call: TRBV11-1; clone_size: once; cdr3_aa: CASSLSVGLYEQYF; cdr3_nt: TGTGCCAGCAGCTTATCCGTGGGGTTATACGAGCAGTACTTC
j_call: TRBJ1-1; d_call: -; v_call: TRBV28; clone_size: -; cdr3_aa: CASSFEQNTEAFF; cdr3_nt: TGTGCCAGCAGTTTTGAGCAGAACACTGAAGCTTTCTTT
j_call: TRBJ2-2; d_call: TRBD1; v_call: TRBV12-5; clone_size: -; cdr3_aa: CASGHGTGGRTNTGELFF; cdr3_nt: TGTGCTAGTGGACACGGGACAGGGGGGAGGACGAACACCGGGGAGCTGTTTTTT
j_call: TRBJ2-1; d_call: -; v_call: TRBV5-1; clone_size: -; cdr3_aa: CASSGVDRRGTYNEQFF; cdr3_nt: TGCGCCAGCAGCGGTGTCGATAGAAGGGGGACTTACAATGAGCAGTTCTTC
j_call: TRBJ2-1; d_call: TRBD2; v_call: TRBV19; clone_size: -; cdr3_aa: CASSPTQASGSFGEQFF; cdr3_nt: TGTGCCAGTAGTCCAACCCAGGCTAGCGGAAGTTTCGGTGAGCAGTTCTTC
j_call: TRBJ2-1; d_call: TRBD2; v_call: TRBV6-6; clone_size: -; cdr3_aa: CASSPSGGGHNEQFF; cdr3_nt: TGTGCCAGCAGCCCTAGCGGGGGGGGGCACAATGAGCAGTTCTTC